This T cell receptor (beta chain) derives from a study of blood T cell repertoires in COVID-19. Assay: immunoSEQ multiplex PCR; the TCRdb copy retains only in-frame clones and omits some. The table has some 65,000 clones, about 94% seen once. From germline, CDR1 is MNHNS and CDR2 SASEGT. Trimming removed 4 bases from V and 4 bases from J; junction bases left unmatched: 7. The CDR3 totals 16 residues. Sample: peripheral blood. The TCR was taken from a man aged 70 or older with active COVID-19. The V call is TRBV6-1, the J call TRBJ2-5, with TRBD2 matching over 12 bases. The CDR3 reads CASSGTSGGSPETQYF. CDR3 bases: TGTGCCAGCAGTGGAACTAGCGGGGGGTCGCCAGAGACCCAGTACTTC.